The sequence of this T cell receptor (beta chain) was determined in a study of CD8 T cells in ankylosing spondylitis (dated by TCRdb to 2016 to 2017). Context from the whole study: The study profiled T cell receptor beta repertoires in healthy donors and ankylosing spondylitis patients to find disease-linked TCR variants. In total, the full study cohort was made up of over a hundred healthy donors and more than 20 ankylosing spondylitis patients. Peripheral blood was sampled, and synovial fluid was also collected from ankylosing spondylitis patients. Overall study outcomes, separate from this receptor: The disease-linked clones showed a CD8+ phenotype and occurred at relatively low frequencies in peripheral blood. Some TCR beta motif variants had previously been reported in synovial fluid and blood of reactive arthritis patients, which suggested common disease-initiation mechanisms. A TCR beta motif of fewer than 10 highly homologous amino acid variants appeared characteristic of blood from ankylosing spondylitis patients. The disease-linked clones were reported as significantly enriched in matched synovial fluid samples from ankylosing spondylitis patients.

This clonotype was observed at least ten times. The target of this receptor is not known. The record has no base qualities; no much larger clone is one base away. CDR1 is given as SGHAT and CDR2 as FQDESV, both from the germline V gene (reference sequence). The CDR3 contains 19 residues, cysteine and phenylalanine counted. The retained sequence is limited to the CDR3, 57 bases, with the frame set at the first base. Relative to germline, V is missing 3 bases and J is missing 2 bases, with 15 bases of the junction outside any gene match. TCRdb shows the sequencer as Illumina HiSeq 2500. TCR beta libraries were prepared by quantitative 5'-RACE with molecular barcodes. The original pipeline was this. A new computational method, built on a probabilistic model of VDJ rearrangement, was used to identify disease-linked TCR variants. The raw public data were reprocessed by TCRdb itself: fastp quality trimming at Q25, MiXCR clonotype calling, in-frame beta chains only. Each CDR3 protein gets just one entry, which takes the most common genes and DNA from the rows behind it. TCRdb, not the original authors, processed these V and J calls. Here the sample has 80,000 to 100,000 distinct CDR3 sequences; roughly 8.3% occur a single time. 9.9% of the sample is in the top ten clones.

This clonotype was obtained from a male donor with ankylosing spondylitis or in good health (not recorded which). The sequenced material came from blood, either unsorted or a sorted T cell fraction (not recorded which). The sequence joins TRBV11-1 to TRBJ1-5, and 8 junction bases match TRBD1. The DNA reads TGTGCCAGCAGCTTCGGCGGGACAGGCATAACGTGGGGCAATCAGCCCCAGCATTTT. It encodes CASSFGGTGITWGNQPQHF.